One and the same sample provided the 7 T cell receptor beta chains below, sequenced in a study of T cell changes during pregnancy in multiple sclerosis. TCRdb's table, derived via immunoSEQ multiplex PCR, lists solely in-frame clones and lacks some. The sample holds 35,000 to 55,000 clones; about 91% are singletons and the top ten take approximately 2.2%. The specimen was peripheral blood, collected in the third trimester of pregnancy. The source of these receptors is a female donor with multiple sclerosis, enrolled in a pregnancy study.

The CDR3 DNA is TGTGCCAGTAGTGGGAACAGGGGAACGCGGGAGACCCAGTACTTC. It translates to CASSGNRGTRETQYF. The chain is built from TRBV19 and TRBJ2-5, with 7 bases that match TRBD1. With V trimmed by 5 bases and J by 5 bases, 11 bases remained unmatched. The CDR3 spans 15 residues. Germline V gene data show CDR1 as LNHDA and CDR2 as SQIVND (reference sequence).

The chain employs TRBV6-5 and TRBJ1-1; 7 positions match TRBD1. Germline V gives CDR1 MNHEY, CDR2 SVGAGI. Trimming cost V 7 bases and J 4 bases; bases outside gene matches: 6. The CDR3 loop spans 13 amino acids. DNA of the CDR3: TGTGCCAGCAATCTACAGGGGAGCACTGAAGCTTTCTTT. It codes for CASNLQGSTEAFF.

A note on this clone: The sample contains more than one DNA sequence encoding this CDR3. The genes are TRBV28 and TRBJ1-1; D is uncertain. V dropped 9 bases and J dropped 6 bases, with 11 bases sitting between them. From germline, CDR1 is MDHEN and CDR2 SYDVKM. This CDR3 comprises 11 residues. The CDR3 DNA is TGTGCCAGTAGAGGTCGACCTGAAGCTTTCTTT. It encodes CASRGRPEAFF.

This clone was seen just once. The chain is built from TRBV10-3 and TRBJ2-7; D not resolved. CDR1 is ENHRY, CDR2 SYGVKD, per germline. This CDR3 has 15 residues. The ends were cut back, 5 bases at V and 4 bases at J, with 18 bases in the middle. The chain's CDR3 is CAISSPPPAEYEQYF. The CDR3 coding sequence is TGTGCCATCAGTTCACCCCCGCCCGCAGAATACGAGCAGTACTTC.

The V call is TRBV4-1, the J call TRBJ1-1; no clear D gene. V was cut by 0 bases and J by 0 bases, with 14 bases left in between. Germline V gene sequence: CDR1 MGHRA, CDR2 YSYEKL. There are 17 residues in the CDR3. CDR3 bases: TGCGCCAGCAGCCAAGATTCGCCAGGAGGGATGAACACTGAAGCTTTCTTT. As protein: CASSQDSPGGMNTEAFF.

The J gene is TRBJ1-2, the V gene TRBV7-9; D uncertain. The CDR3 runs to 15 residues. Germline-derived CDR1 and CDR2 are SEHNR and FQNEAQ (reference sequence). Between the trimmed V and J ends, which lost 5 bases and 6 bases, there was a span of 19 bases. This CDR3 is CASSPPSGLENGYTF. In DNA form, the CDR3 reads TGTGCCAGCAGCCCACCCTCGGGTCTGGAAAATGGCTACACCTTC.

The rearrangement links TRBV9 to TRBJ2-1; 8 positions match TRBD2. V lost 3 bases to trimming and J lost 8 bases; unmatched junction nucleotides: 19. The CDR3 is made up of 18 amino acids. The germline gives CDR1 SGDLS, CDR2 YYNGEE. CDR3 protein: CASSDPRGEREIKDEQFF. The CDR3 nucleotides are TGTGCCAGCAGCGACCCTCGCGGTGAGCGGGAGATAAAGGATGAGCAGTTCTTC. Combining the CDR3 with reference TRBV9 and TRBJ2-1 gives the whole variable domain DSGVTQTPKHLITATGQRVTLRCSPRSGDLSVYWYQQSLDQGLQFLIQYYNGEERAKGNILERFSAQQFPDLHSELNLSSLELGDSALYFCASSDPRGEREIKDEQFFGPGTRLTVL.